The rows below give T cell receptor beta chains drawn from one sample of a study of shared clonotypes between healthy human individuals. Data came from immunoSEQ multiplex PCR; TCRdb stores just in-frame clones and leaves some out. In the table there are some 2,000,000 clones, about 94% of which are singletons. What was sequenced was naive CD4+ T cells sorted from blood. All receptors come from a man younger than 30 in good health. Each CDR3 is given with its conserved first and last residue. Fields, in order: V gene, D gene, J gene, clone size, CDR3 protein, CDR3 DNA. A D gene is named only where the DNA matches it firmly. Rows may omit the clone size; those that give it use once, few, many or a size class.

>TRBV30|TRBD2|TRBJ2-7|-
CAWSSGLAGPLDRYEQYF
TGTGCCTGGAGCTCCGGACTAGCGGGACCCTTAGATCGCTACGAGCAGTACTTC
>TRBV30|-|TRBJ1-3|-
CAWAPGGNTIYF
TGTGCCTGGGCCCCGGGGGGAAACACCATATATTTT
>TRBV28|-|TRBJ1-6|-
CASRPTGTPNSPLHF
TGTGCCAGCAGACCTACCGGGACACCTAATTCACCCCTCCACTTT
>TRBV6-6|-|TRBJ1-5|-
CASGEQSYSNQPQHF
TGTGCCAGCGGTGAGCAGAGCTATAGCAATCAGCCCCAGCATTTT
>TRBV5-1|-|TRBJ2-7|-
CASRPTGTLGEQYF
TGCGCCAGCAGACCGACGGGGACCCTTGGTGAGCAGTACTTC
>TRBV7-3|-|TRBJ2-2|once
CASSLSGVNTGELFF
TGTGCCAGCAGCTTATCCGGGGTTAACACCGGGGAGCTGTTTTTT
>TRBV18|-|TRBJ2-2|-
CASSLGTTITGELFF
TGTGCCAGCTCCCTCGGGACAACGATCACCGGGGAGCTGTTTTTT
>TRBV14|-|TRBJ2-7|-
CASSAGLVYEQYF
TGTGCCAGCAGCGCCGGGCTTGTTTACGAGCAGTACTTC
>TRBV5-1|TRBD1|TRBJ1-6|-
CASSLGDRLGNSPLHF
TGCGCCAGCAGCTTGGGGGACAGGCTAGGGAATTCACCCCTCCACTTT
>TRBV2|TRBD2|TRBJ2-7|-
CASRLAGGPGDEQYF
TGTGCCAGCAGATTAGCGGGAGGGCCCGGGGACGAGCAGTACTTC
>TRBV9|-|TRBJ1-4|once
CASSVRSGGEKLFF
TGTGCCAGCAGCGTACGCAGTGGCGGCGAAAAACTGTTTTTT
>TRBV10-3|-|TRBJ1-2|-
CAISGVTGSNYGYTF
TGTGCCATCAGTGGGGTAACAGGGAGTAACTATGGCTACACCTTC
>TRBV6-1|-|TRBJ1-2|once
CASSPGPYGYTF
TGTGCCAGCAGTCCCGGGCCTTATGGCTACACCTTC
>TRBV9|-|TRBJ1-1|-
CASSADLGVNTEAFF
TGTGCCAGCAGCGCCGACTTGGGGGTGAACACTGAAGCTTTCTTT
>TRBV4-1|TRBD2|TRBJ2-1|-
CASSVGTSGNNEQFF
TGCGCCAGCAGTGTCGGGACTAGCGGTAACAATGAGCAGTTCTTC
>TRBV6-6|-|TRBJ2-3|-
CASSIYRSTDTQYF
TGTGCCAGCAGTATTTACAGGAGCACAGATACGCAGTATTTT
>TRBV13|TRBD1|TRBJ1-2|-
CASTRDRAYGYTF
TGTGCCAGCACCCGGGACAGAGCCTATGGCTACACCTTC
>TRBV6-5|TRBD1|TRBJ1-4|-
CASTRTGGNEKLFF
TGTGCCAGCACTCGGACAGGTGGGAATGAAAAACTGTTTTTT
>TRBV25-1|-|TRBJ1-5|-
CASRRDHNQPQHF
TGTGCCAGCAGAAGGGACCACAATCAGCCCCAGCATTTT
>TRBV5-1|-|TRBJ2-1|-
CASSPNSQVNEQFF
TGCGCCAGCAGCCCAAATAGCCAGGTCAATGAGCAGTTCTTC
>TRBV7-9|-|TRBJ2-3|-
CASSTLGADTQYF
TGTGCCAGCAGCACCCTTGGAGCAGATACGCAGTATTTT
>TRBV2|-|TRBJ1-1|-
CASRLALNTEAFF
TGTGCCAGCAGGCTGGCACTGAACACTGAAGCTTTCTTT
>TRBV18|TRBD2|TRBJ2-7|-
CASSGGLADLSYEQYF
TGTGCCAGCTCGGGGGGACTAGCGGACCTCTCCTACGAGCAGTACTTC
>TRBV19|-|TRBJ2-7|-
CASSHLGTKPYEQYF
TGTGCCAGTAGCCATCTTGGAACAAAGCCCTACGAGCAGTACTTC
>TRBV5-1|-|TRBJ2-3|-
CASSRGDSTDTQYF
TGCGCCAGCAGCCGCGGCGACAGCACAGATACGCAGTATTTT
>TRBV4-1|-|TRBJ1-5|-
CASSQVSRARASLNQPQHF
TGCGCCAGCAGCCAAGTATCCAGGGCCCGTGCGTCCCTTAATCAGCCCCAGCATTTT
>TRBV27|-|TRBJ2-6|-
CASSSPGGGISGANVLTF
TGTGCCAGCAGTTCCCCGGGTGGGGGTATATCTGGGGCCAACGTCCTGACTTTC
>TRBV5-1|TRBD2|TRBJ2-7|-
CASSLASGVSYEQYF
TGCGCCAGCAGCTTAGCTAGCGGGGTCTCCTACGAGCAGTACTTC
>TRBV19|TRBD1|TRBJ1-1|-
CASTLQGAGNTEAFF
TGTGCCAGTACCCTACAGGGGGCAGGGAACACTGAAGCTTTCTTT
>TRBV27|TRBD1|TRBJ2-2|-
CASRRTGASNTGELFF
TGTGCCAGCAGGAGGACAGGGGCCTCGAACACCGGGGAGCTGTTTTTT
>TRBV5-1|TRBD1|TRBJ2-1|few
CASSSTGGAYNEQFF
TGCGCCAGCAGCTCTACAGGGGGCGCCTACAATGAGCAGTTCTTC
>TRBV6-4|TRBD1|TRBJ1-6|-
CASSPGQGESPLHF
TGTGCCAGCAGCCCGGGACAGGGGGAATCACCCCTCCACTTT
>TRBV28|TRBD2|TRBJ2-7|-
CASSPNQWRGGLNIYEQYF
TGTGCCAGCAGTCCAAACCAGTGGCGGGGGGGGCTAAATATCTACGAGCAGTACTTC